The 22 T cell receptor beta chains listed next were all sequenced from one sample in a study of OX40 agonist ivuxolimab in advanced cancers. TCRdb keeps only in-frame clones here, not all; method: immunoSEQ multiplex PCR. Of tens of thousands of clones in the sample, around 85% were seen once. This specimen was CD4+ or CD8+ T cells sorted from blood, taken in a trial of the OX40 agonist ivuxolimab. The receptors come from an adult with an advanced solid tumor such as melanoma, head and neck, liver or kidney cancer.

The chain has TRBV11-1 and TRBJ2-5; 9 positions match TRBD2. CDR3 length: 17 residues. Per germline, CDR1 SGHAT and CDR2 FQDESV (reference sequence). Trimming took 3 bases from V and 4 from J; bases not matched to a gene: 12. DNA for the CDR3: TGTGCCAGCAGCTTCTGGCGGGGGGGAACAATTGGAGAGACCCAGTACTTC. Its translation is CASSFWRGGTIGETQYF.

The chain joins TRBV5-1 to TRBJ1-1; TRBD1 is a possible D gene (6 bases). CDR3 size: 15 residues. The V gene's germline CDR1 is SGHRS and CDR2 YFSETQ. Between the trimmed V and J ends, which lost 0 bases and 4 bases, there was a span of 13 bases. CDR3 nucleotides: TGCGCCAGCAGCTTGGCGGGGGGGGCTGGCACTGAAGCTTTCTTT. Residues: CASSLAGGAGTEAFF. Full variable domain (outside the CDR3, taken from reference TRBV5-1 and TRBJ1-1): KAGVTQTPRYLIKTRGQQVTLSCSPISGHRSVSWYQQTPGQGLQFLFEYFSETQRNKGNFPGRFSGRQFSNSRSEMNVSTLELGDSALYLCASSLAGGAGTEAFFGQGTRLTVV.

The chain couples TRBV7-9 to TRBJ1-4; D gene uncertain. V was pared by 5 bases and J by 6 bases, with 16 bases between. Germline-derived CDR1 and CDR2 are SEHNR and FQNEAQ (reference sequence). This CDR3 comprises 15 residues. The CDR3 protein is CASSAPWVNHEKLFF. CDR3 in DNA: TGTGCCAGCAGCGCTCCATGGGTCAACCATGAAAAACTGTTTTTT.

The chain recombines TRBV4-2 with TRBJ2-7, with TRBD1 matching 8 bases. Trimming removed 1 base from V and 4 bases from J; junction bases left unmatched: 6. Germline V gene lookup returns CDR1 LGHNA and CDR2 YNFKEQ. The CDR3 has 15 residues. CDR3 in amino acids: CASSQGMTGVYEQYF. CDR3 coding DNA: TGTGCCAGCAGCCAAGGAATGACAGGGGTTTACGAGCAGTACTTC.

As DNA, the CDR3 is TGTGCCAGCAGTCGGGACTCGCACCTCGGCTACACCTTC. Amino acid sequence: CASSRDSHLGYTF. The rearrangement links TRBV14 to TRBJ1-2; TRBD1 is a possible D gene (5 bases). With 6 bases removed from V and 8 bases from J, the gap between germline ends came to 16 bases. The CDR3 spans 13 residues. Germline CDR1 SGHDN, CDR2 FVKESK.

The chain couples TRBV27 to TRBJ1-6, with TRBD1 matching over 7 bases. Germline-derived CDR1 and CDR2 are MNHEY and SMNVEV (reference sequence). V gave up 5 bases and J gave up 8 bases; unmatched junction bases: 9. CDR3 length: 15 amino acids. The CDR3 loop is CASSPPTGPHSPLHF. DNA for the CDR3: TGTGCCAGCAGTCCCCCGACAGGGCCTCATTCACCCCTCCACTTT.

This chain uses TRBV5-1 with TRBJ1-6, with D uncertain. Germline V CDR1 and CDR2: SGHRS, YFSETQ. CDR3 size: 14 residues. The V end was cut by 5 bases, the J end by 1 base, with 7 bases between. CDR3 loop: CASRLQSYNSPLHF. CDR3 nucleotide sequence: TGCGCCAGCAGGTTGCAGTCCTATAATTCACCCCTCCACTTT. Filled out from reference TRBV5-1 and TRBJ1-6, the complete variable domain reads KAGVTQTPRYLIKTRGQQVTLSCSPISGHRSVSWYQQTPGQGLQFLFEYFSETQRNKGNFPGRFSGRQFSNSRSEMNVSTLELGDSALYLCASRLQSYNSPLHFGNGTRLTVT.

This clone was recorded only once. At one end the junction does not follow the germline gene, possibly because of a read error. The V gene is TRBV13, the J gene TRBJ1-1; 7 positions agree with TRBD1. The CDR3 runs to 14 residues. The germline V gene has CDR1 PRHDT and CDR2 FYEKMQ (reference sequence). The CDR3 nucleotides read TGTGCCAGCACCTTAACAAAGGGGGCTACTGAAGCTTTCTTT. It translates to CASTLTKGATEAFF.

The chain combines TRBV6-1 with TRBJ2-5; 7 nucleotides line up with TRBD2. The CDR3 covers 15 residues. Germline V gene data show CDR1 as MNHNS and CDR2 as SASEGT. J lost 5 bases, V lost 7 bases, and 13 bases had no gene match. CDR3 coding DNA: TGTGCCAGCACTCCTCGACAGACTAGCCGGGAGACCCAGTACTTC. Its protein is CASTPRQTSRETQYF.

The chain links TRBV28 to TRBJ1-4; 10 bases are a match to TRBD1. Germline trimming cut 6 bases from V and 8 bases from J; bases unmatched to any gene: 6. The CDR3 is made up of 14 amino acids. Germline V lookup: CDR1 MDHEN, CDR2 SYDVKM. CDR3 amino acids: CASRGQGRMEKLFF. CDR3 in DNA: TGTGCCAGCAGGGGACAGGGGAGGATGGAAAAACTGTTTTTT.

In this sample, this clone turned up once. The chain couples TRBV28 to TRBJ2-7; 10 bases align to TRBD1. Germline CDR1 MDHEN, CDR2 SYDVKM. CDR3 length: 15 residues. The junction had 11 bases not matched to a gene; V was cut back by 5 bases and J by 7 bases. In nucleotides, the CDR3 is TGTGCCAGCAGTCCAGACAGGGGGCGTCTCGGGGAGCAGTACTTC. Translation gives CASSPDRGRLGEQYF.

In its sample, this clone was seen many times. The V gene is TRBV4-1, the J gene TRBJ2-1, with D possibly being TRBD2 (6 bases). The germline gives CDR1 MGHRA, CDR2 YSYEKL. The germline V and J ends were trimmed by 7 bases and 7 bases, with 14 bases remaining between them. The CDR3 loop spans 13 amino acids. The CDR3 spells CASIGGLDNEQFF. The CDR3 region has the DNA TGCGCCAGCATCGGAGGGCTAGATAATGAGCAGTTCTTC.

This clone showed up just once. V is TRBV7-2 and J is TRBJ2-1; D is possibly TRBD1 or TRBD2 (6 bases each). This CDR3 spans 18 amino acids. Germline-derived CDR1 and CDR2 are SGHTA and FQGNSA. Trimming took off 5 bases at V and 7 bases at J, with 27 bases between the two ends. CDR3 loop: CASSPDRLGLSPENEQFF. CDR3 nucleotides: TGTGCCAGCAGCCCAGACAGGCTGGGACTCTCCCCCGAAAATGAGCAGTTCTTC.

This clone was seen only once. This rearrangement joins TRBV5-1 to TRBJ1-2, with D perhaps matching TRBD1 (5 bases). Trimming shortened V by 0 bases and J by 6 bases, and 15 bases separated the two germline ends. The CDR3 has 15 residues. Germline assignment: CDR1 SGHRS and CDR2 YFSETQ. CDR3 residues: CASSLDGRVEDGYTF. The CDR3 DNA reads TGCGCCAGCAGCTTGGATGGCAGGGTAGAGGATGGCTACACCTTC.

The chain links TRBV28 to TRBJ2-3; maybe TRBD2 (6 bases). CDR1 MDHEN and CDR2 SYDVKM come from the germline V gene. Trimming cost V 4 bases and J 5 bases, with 19 bases left between them. The CDR3 length is 16 residues. CDR3 in DNA: TGTGCCAGCAGTTCCTCCTGGGGCGGGGAGAGAGATACGCAGTATTTT. Translated: CASSSSWGGERDTQYF.

This clone was counted only a few times. V and J are TRBV11-1 and TRBJ2-3, with TRBD2 matching 7 bases. This CDR3 spans 16 amino acids. After removal of 1 base from V and 5 bases from J, the junction contained 9 bases not matched to a gene. The germline V gene encodes CDR1 SGHAT and CDR2 FQDESV (reference sequence). CDR3 nucleotide sequence: TGTGCCAGCAGCTTAGGGTATGGTAGCGGGCAAGATACGCAGTATTTT. Amino acid sequence: CASSLGYGSGQDTQYF.

V and J are TRBV28 and TRBJ2-7, with D perhaps given as TRBD1 or TRBD2 (6 bases each). V was pared by 8 bases and J by 3 bases, with 17 bases between. Looked up from germline, CDR1 is MDHEN and CDR2 is SYDVKM. The CDR3 runs 14 residues. The CDR3 loop reads CASRRWGAYYEQYF. The CDR3 DNA reads as TGTGCCAGCCGTCGGTGGGGGGCCTACTACGAGCAGTACTTC.

This clone was seen just once. The chain couples TRBV28 to TRBJ2-2; D call uncertain. The CDR3 consists of 16 residues. V was shortened by 10 bases and J by 2 bases, with 20 bases between the two germline ends. Per the germline V gene, CDR1 is MDHEN and CDR2 is SYDVKM. CDR3 sequence: CATQQLGPGNTGELFF. As DNA, the CDR3 is TGTGCCACCCAGCAGTTGGGTCCTGGCAACACCGGGGAGCTGTTTTTT.

This chain joins TRBV7-9 and TRBJ2-5; unclear D gene. V dropped 1 base and J dropped 0 bases, with 12 bases sitting between them. Looked up from germline, CDR1 is SEHNR and CDR2 is FQNEAQ (reference sequence). The CDR3 is 16 amino acids. CDR3 amino acids: CASSLVGSPNQETQYF. The DNA for the CDR3 is TGTGCCAGCAGCTTAGTGGGCAGCCCCAACCAAGAGACCCAGTACTTC.

The chain has TRBV2 and TRBJ2-3; 8 bases are a match to TRBD1. Germline loops: CDR1 SNHLY, CDR2 FYNNEI. The CDR3 has 16 residues. After removal of 8 bases from V and 8 bases from J, the junction contained 18 bases not matched to a gene. CDR3 in DNA: TGTGCCAGCGGGTACCTTGGGACAGGCGGTCTCGGTACGCAGTATTTT. Encoded protein: CASGYLGTGGLGTQYF.

The chain employs TRBV5-1 and TRBJ2-6; TRBD1 agrees at 9 bases. CDR3 length equals 18 residues. Germline values: CDR1 SGHRS, CDR2 YFSETQ. Trimming removed 7 bases from V and 0 bases from J; junction bases left unmatched: 11. The CDR3 DNA reads as TGCGCCAGCGGGCCTTTTGGGACAGGGACCTCTGGGGCCAACGTCCTGACTTTC. Residues: CASGPFGTGTSGANVLTF.

The chain couples TRBV2 to TRBJ2-5, with 9 bases lining up with TRBD1. V shed 4 bases and J 2 bases; nucleotides not matched to a gene: 5. The CDR3 is made up of 15 amino acids. CDR1 is SNHLY and CDR2 is FYNNEI in the germline V gene. The CDR3 DNA reads as TGTGCCAGCAGTGGGGCCGGGACAGGGCAAGAGACCCAGTACTTC. Its translation is CASSGAGTGQETQYF. The full variable domain, rest sourced from reference TRBV2 and TRBJ2-5, is EPEVTQTPSHQVTQMGQEVILRCVPISNHLYFYWYRQILGQKVEFLVSFYNNEISEKSEIFDDQFSVERPDGSNFTLKIRSTKLEDSAMYFCASSGAGTGQETQYFGPGTRLLVL.